Listed below are T cell receptor beta chains from one sample, sequenced in a study of shared clonotypes between healthy human individuals. Data came from immunoSEQ multiplex PCR; TCRdb stores just in-frame clones and leaves some out. Of around 690,000 clones in the sample, about nine tenths were seen once. Specimen: memory CD8+ T cells from PBMCs. The receptors stem from a young man in good health. Some clones in this sample may be carry-over from other donors' samples. Both conserved end residues are part of each CDR3. The D gene is left open where the match is weak. Only some rows state a clone size, as once, few, many or a class for expanded clones.

TGCGCCAGCAAGGGTGAGGGGGGCTATGGCTACACCTTC CASKGEGGYGYTF TRBJ1-2 TRBV5-1 NA NA 13
TGTGCCATCAGTGGAGGGGGACAGAGGAACGCTACCCGGTTCTACGAGCAGTACTTC CAISGGGQRNATRFYEQYF TRBJ2-7 TRBV10-3 NA TRBD1 19
TGTGCCAGCAGCTCGACAGGGGGTGGAGAGACCCAGTACTTC CASSSTGGGETQYF TRBJ2-5 TRBV7-8 NA TRBD1 14
TGTGCTAGCACAGACGGAGGCTATGGCTACACCTTC CASTDGGYGYTF TRBJ1-2 TRBV12-5 NA NA 12
TGTGCCAGCAGCCAAGTCCAGGGGACTAGCGGAAGTTACGAGCAGTACTTC CASSQVQGTSGSYEQYF TRBJ2-7 TRBV4-2 NA TRBD2 17
TGTGCCAGCAGTGACGGGAGGGCGTACAATGAGCAGTTCTTC CASSDGRAYNEQFF TRBJ2-1 TRBV2 NA TRBD2 14
TGTGCCAGCAGCTCGACCGGGGGGCGGGAGCCTTCCTACAATGAGCAGTTCTTC CASSSTGGREPSYNEQFF TRBJ2-1 TRBV7-9 once NA 18
TGCGCCAGCAGCCAAGTTTTGGGGGCCCATAAGCCAAATAGCAATCAGCCCCAGCATTTT CASSQVLGAHKPNSNQPQHF TRBJ1-5 TRBV4-1 NA NA 20
TGCAGCGTTACGGGTAGCTCTCTTTCCCCCCACGAGCAGTACTTC CSVTGSSLSPHEQYF TRBJ2-7 TRBV29-1 many NA 15
TGTGCCAGCAGTTTATGGGGGCCCTACACCGGGGAGCTGTTTTTT CASSLWGPYTGELFF TRBJ2-2 TRBV27 NA NA 15
TGTGCCAGCAGTGAGTGGGACAGGGGGCGAGGGGAGACCCAGTACTTC CASSEWDRGRGETQYF TRBJ2-5 TRBV2 NA TRBD1 16
TGTGCCACCAGCAGCGACCGAGGGGTTTCCAGGAATGAAAAACTGTTTTTT CATSSDRGVSRNEKLFF TRBJ1-4 TRBV15 NA NA 17
TGCGCCAGCAGCCAAGAGCCTGGACCCTTTTACGAGCAGTACTTC CASSQEPGPFYEQYF TRBJ2-7 TRBV4-1 once NA 15
TGCGCCAGCAGTCCGACTAGCGGGCACTCCTACAATGAGCAGTTCTTC CASSPTSGHSYNEQFF TRBJ2-1 TRBV4-1 NA TRBD2 16
TGTGCCAGTAGTATAGTTTGGGACAGGGCTGACACCGGGGAGCTGTTTTTT CASSIVWDRADTGELFF TRBJ2-2 TRBV19 NA TRBD1 17
TGTGCCAGCAGCCCTGGGACAGGCTATTATGAGCAGTTCTTC CASSPGTGYYEQFF TRBJ2-1 TRBV7-9 NA TRBD1 14
TGTGCCTGGATGTCGGACCAAAACGGGGAGCTGTTTTTT CAWMSDQNGELFF TRBJ2-2 TRBV30 NA NA 13
TGTGCCAGCGGGTCAAGGGCAGGGTCGAACACCGGGGAGCTGTTTTTT CASGSRAGSNTGELFF TRBJ2-2 TRBV27 NA NA 16
TGCGCCAGCAGTGGACAGGGGGCAAGGGAGACCCAGTACTTC CASSGQGARETQYF TRBJ2-5 TRBV4-1 NA TRBD1 14
TGTGCCACCAGGACAGGGGCGAGGACTGAAGCTTTCTTT CATRTGARTEAFF TRBJ1-1 TRBV15 NA TRBD1 13
TGTGCCAGCAGCCGAGGCTTCGGCAATGAGCAGTTCTTC CASSRGFGNEQFF TRBJ2-1 TRBV9 NA NA 13
TGTGCCTGGAGTGAGGCGGGACTAGCGGCCAATGAGCAGTTCTTC CAWSEAGLAANEQFF TRBJ2-1 TRBV30 NA TRBD2 15
TGTGCCAGCAGCGTATCTCGGACGGTAAACAACTATGGCTACACCTTC CASSVSRTVNNYGYTF TRBJ1-2 TRBV9 NA NA 16